The T cell receptor beta chain under discussion was sequenced for a study of CXCR3-negative and CXCR3-positive naive CD8 T cells. Germline CDR1 is SQVTM and CDR2 is ANQGSEA. The CDR3 length is 11 residues. Study conclusions and caveats: In naive cells, CXCR3-negative and CXCR3-positive subsets had similar TRBV-TRBJ usage; memory cells differed.

By phenotype, naive CD8+ T cells were CD45RO-CCR7+CD27+CD95-. About this clonotype itself: The antigen is unknown.

The authors prepared UMI-labeled TRB cDNA libraries by 5' RACE. TCRdb reprocessed the 5' RACE reads, with one entry per CDR3 protein and no DNA. This sample's clone table lists about 41,000 distinct CDR3 sequences. The sample consisted of naive CXCR3- CD8+ T cells from blood. Subset: CD45RO-CCR7+CD27+CD95- naive CD8+ T cells lacking CXCR3 (TNR3-). V usage is TRBV29-1 and J usage is TRBJ1-2; TCRdb names TRBD1, which stays unverified in the absence of DNA. The sequence came from a human donor in good health. Some clones in this sample may be carry-over from other donors' samples. This CDR3 is CSVLGDYGYTF.